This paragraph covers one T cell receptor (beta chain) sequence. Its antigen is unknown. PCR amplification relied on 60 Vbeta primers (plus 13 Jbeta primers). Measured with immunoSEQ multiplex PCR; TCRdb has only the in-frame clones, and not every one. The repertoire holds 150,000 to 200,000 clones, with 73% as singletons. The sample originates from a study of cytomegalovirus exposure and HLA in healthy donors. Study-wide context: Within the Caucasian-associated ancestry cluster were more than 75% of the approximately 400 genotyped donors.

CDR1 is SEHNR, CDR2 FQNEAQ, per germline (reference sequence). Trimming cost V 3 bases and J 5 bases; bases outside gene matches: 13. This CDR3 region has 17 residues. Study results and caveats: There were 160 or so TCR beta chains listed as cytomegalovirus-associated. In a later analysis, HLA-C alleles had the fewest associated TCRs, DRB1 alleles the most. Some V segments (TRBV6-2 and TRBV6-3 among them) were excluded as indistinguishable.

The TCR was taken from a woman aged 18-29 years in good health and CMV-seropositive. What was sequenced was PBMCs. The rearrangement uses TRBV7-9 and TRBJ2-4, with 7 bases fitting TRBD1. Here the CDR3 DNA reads TGTGCCAGCAGCTTTACAAGGACAGGTCTGTTGGAAAACATTCAGTACTTC. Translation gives CASSFTRTGLLENIQYF.